The present T cell receptor (beta chain) was sequenced within a study of T-cell reconstitution after alpha-beta-depleted transplantation in children. The authors prepared the TCRbeta library with unique molecular identifiers. From the PCR reads, TCRdb called clonotypes with MiXCR, one entry per CDR3 protein. This sample has over 200,000 distinct CDR3 sequences, with approximately 17% found just once. As concerns this clonotype: The antigen is unknown.

The trim removed 7 bases at V and 3 bases at J, leaving 13 bases unmatched. The CDR3 length is 16 residues. From germline, CDR1 is SGHTA and CDR2 FQGNSA. The study, taken as a whole, reports: Two months or so post-transplant, alpha-beta T cells reportedly derived from several hundred expanded graft clones. Once a year had passed after transplant, T-cell counts and diversity came mostly from newly produced T cells. TCRbeta diversity was high at day 60 in some patients (a result of surviving recipient T cells and thymic progenitors).

Here the sequenced sample was PBMCs, mostly from graft donor cells, taken 360 days after TCRalphabeta/CD19-depleted stem cell transplant. The rearrangement links TRBV7-2 to TRBJ2-7, with 9 bases aligning to TRBD2. This clonotype originated in a male patient aged 2-15 years who had a stem cell transplant for acute lymphoblastic leukemia, so the T cells may come from the graft donor. The CDR3 DNA sequence: TGTGCCAGCACCCTAAGTGGTAGCGGGGGATTCTACGAGCAGTACTTC. As protein: CASTLSGSGGFYEQYF.